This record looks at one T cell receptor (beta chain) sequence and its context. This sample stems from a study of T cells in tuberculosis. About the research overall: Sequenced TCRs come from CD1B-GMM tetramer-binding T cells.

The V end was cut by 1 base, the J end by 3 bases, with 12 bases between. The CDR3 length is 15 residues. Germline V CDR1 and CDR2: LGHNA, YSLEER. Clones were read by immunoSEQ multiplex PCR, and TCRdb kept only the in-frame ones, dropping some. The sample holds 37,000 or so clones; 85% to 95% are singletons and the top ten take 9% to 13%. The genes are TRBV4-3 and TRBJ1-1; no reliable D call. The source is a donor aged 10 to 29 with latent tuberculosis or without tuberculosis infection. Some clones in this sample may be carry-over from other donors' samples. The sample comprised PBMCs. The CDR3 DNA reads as TGCGCCAGCAGCCAAGGGTCGAGGATGGACACTGAAGCTTTCTTT. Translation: CASSQGSRMDTEAFF.